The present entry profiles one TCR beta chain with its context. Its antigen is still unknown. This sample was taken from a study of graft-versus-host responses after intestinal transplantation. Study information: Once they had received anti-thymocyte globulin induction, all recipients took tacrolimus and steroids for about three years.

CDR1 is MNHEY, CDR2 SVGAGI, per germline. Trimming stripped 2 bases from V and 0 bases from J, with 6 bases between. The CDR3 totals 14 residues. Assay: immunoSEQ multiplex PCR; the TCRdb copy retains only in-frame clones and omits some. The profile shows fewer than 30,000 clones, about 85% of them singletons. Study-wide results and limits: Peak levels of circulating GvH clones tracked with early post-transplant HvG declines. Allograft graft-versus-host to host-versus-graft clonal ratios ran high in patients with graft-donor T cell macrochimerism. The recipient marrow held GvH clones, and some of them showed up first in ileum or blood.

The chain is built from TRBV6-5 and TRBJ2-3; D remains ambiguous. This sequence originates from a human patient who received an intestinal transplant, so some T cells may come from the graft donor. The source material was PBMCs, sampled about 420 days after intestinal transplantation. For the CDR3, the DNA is TGTGCCAGCAGTTACCGCGACAGCACAGATACGCAGTATTTT. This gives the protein CASSYRDSTDTQYF.